This passage covers 6 T cell receptor beta chains from one sample sequenced in a study of cytomegalovirus exposure and HLA in healthy donors. Method: immunoSEQ multiplex PCR; TCRdb's copy keeps in-frame clones and lacks some. The profile shows some 140,000 clones, around 84% of them singletons. The sample was PBMCs. The receptors shown here come from a human donor in good health.

V usage is TRBV4-1 and J usage is TRBJ1-1, with D perhaps matching TRBD1 (5 bases). The CDR3 length is 15 residues. The V and J ends lost 1 base and 2 bases respectively, with 11 bases between them. From germline, CDR1 is MGHRA and CDR2 YSYEKL. The CDR3, as DNA: TGCGCCAGCAGCCAAGGACAGACGAAAAACACTGAAGCTTTCTTT. Amino acids: CASSQGQTKNTEAFF.

The rearrangement uses TRBV13 and TRBJ2-1; TRBD2 aligns across 9 bases. Germline V lookup: CDR1 PRHDT, CDR2 FYEKMQ (reference sequence). This CDR3 comprises 16 residues. Trimming removed 3 bases from V and 3 bases from J; junction bases left unmatched: 6. This CDR3 reads CASSFLRGGHYNEQFF. The DNA of the CDR3 is TGTGCCAGCAGCTTTCTGCGGGGGGGCCACTACAATGAGCAGTTCTTC.

This chain connects TRBV19 to TRBJ2-7; TRBD2 matches at 7 bases. J was trimmed by 0 bases and V by 5 bases; bases with no gene match: 4. Germline CDR1 reads LNHDA; CDR2 reads SQIVND (reference sequence). The CDR3 totals 14 residues. CDR3 residues: CASSAREGSYEQYF. CDR3 DNA: TGTGCCAGTAGTGCCAGGGAGGGCTCCTACGAGCAGTACTTC.

The V call is TRBV23-1, the J call TRBJ2-7, with 11 bases aligning to TRBD1. TRBV23-1 is labeled an ORF, and its function is uncertain. The CDR3 runs 19 residues. Unmatched junction bases numbered 13, after V lost 2 bases and J lost 1 base. CDR3 residues: CASSQPPGKDRGPSYEQYF. As DNA, the CDR3 is TGCGCCAGCAGTCAACCGCCCGGAAAGGACAGGGGGCCTTCCTACGAGCAGTACTTC.

The chain is built from TRBV18 and TRBJ1-1, with no clear D. The V and J ends lost 0 bases and 9 bases respectively, with 14 bases between them. CDR1 is KGHSH and CDR2 is LQKENI in the germline V gene. This CDR3 is built from 14 residues. CDR3 in DNA: TGTGCCAGCTCACCACCGGAGGCAGTAGATAAAGCTTTCTTT. This gives the protein CASSPPEAVDKAFF. Using reference TRBV18 and TRBJ1-1 for the parts outside the CDR3, the full variable domain is NAGVMQNPRHLVRRRGQEARLRCSPMKGHSHVYWYRQLPEEGLKFMVYLQKENIIDESGMPKERFSAEFPKEGPSILRIQQVVRGDSAAYFCASSPPEAVDKAFFGQGTRLTVV.

The CDR3 sequence is CASTRQGEGSPLHF. In DNA, the CDR3 is TGTGCCAGCACCAGACAAGGGGAGGGGTCACCCCTCCACTTT. The chain employs TRBV2 and TRBJ1-6; a possible D gene is TRBD1 (5 bases). The germline V and J ends were trimmed by 7 bases and 10 bases, with 17 bases remaining between them. The germline V gene has CDR1 SNHLY and CDR2 FYNNEI. This CDR3 region has 14 residues.